The 30 T cell receptor beta chains given below trace back to one sample, sequenced in a study of shared clonotypes between healthy human individuals. Method: immunoSEQ multiplex PCR; TCRdb's copy keeps in-frame clones and lacks some. The sample comprises more than 400,000 clones, around 85% of which are singletons, and about 12% rests with the top ten. Sequenced: PBMCs. The receptors here all came from a woman in her 40s in good health. Some clones in this sample may be carry-over from other donors' samples.

About this clone itself: With a far larger clone one base away, a read error is the likely cause. Other DNA sequences in this specimen translate into the identical CDR3. The genes are TRBV6-5 and TRBJ2-7, with a possible D match to TRBD1 (6 bases). Trimming removed 9 bases at V and 3 bases at J, with 18 bases between. The CDR3 has 14 amino acids. Germline V gene sequence: CDR1 MNHEY, CDR2 SVGAGI. The CDR3, as DNA: TGTGCCAGTAGCAGGGGACCGACAGTCTACGAGCAGTACTTC. It specifies CASSRGPTVYEQYF.

This rearrangement joins TRBV27 to TRBJ2-1, with D uncertain. The V and J ends lost 3 bases and 6 bases respectively, with 3 bases between them. The length of the CDR3 is 11 residues. Germline V gene data show CDR1 as MNHEY and CDR2 as SMNVEV (reference sequence). The CDR3 is CASSFSNEQFF. The CDR3 nucleotides are TGTGCCAGCAGTTTTAGCAATGAGCAGTTCTTC.

V usage is TRBV7-2 and J usage is TRBJ1-1, with D perhaps matching TRBD1 (6 bases). Between the trimmed V and J ends, which lost 2 bases and 4 bases, there was a span of 11 bases. This CDR3 is 14 amino acids long. Germline CDR1 and CDR2: SGHTA and FQGNSA. The CDR3 DNA follows: TGTGCCAGCAGCTTACAAAGCAGGGGCACTGAAGCTTTCTTT. The encoded protein is CASSLQSRGTEAFF.

This clone is a singleton in its sample. Other nucleotide sequences in the sample specify the same CDR3. This sequence joins TRBV5-6 and TRBJ1-2, with D perhaps TRBD1 (6 bases). Deletions cut 3 bases from V and 7 bases from J, with 13 bases between. The CDR3 totals 13 residues. The V gene's germline CDR1 is SGHDT and CDR2 YYEEEE. The CDR3 spells CASSWGVTGGYTF. Here the CDR3 DNA reads TGTGCCAGCAGCTGGGGGGTGACAGGTGGCTACACCTTC.

As concerns this clone: This probably arose from a read error, given a far larger clone one base away. The sample has other DNA sequences that encode this CDR3 too. The chain links TRBV7-2 to TRBJ1-1, with unresolved D. The length of the CDR3 is 13 residues. From germline, CDR1 is SGHTA and CDR2 FQGNSA. This chain's CDR3 is CASSFGSNTEAFF. As DNA, the CDR3 is TGTGCCAGCAGCTTCGGCTCGAACACTGAGGCTTTCTTT. Together with reference TRBV7-2 and TRBJ1-1, the CDR3 gives the full variable domain: GAGVSQSPSNKVTEKGKDVELRCDPISGHTALYWYRQSLGQGLEFLIYFQGNSAPDKSGLPSDRFSAERTGGSVSTLTIQRTQQEDSAVYLCASSFGSNTEAFFGQGTRLTVV.

The chain employs TRBV30 and TRBJ1-1, with a weak D call TRBD1 (6 bases). Germline CDR1 GTSNPN, CDR2 SVGIG (reference sequence). The CDR3 has 17 amino acids. V shed 7 bases and J shed 1 base, with 25 bases lying between them. The CDR3 loop is CALRGSGGLPSNTEAFF. CDR3 in DNA: TGTGCCTTAAGGGGCAGCGGGGGCTTACCCTCGAACACTGAAGCTTTCTTT.

The rearrangement links TRBV10-2 to TRBJ2-7; no firm D call. CDR1 is WSHSY and CDR2 is SAAADI in the germline V gene. V was cut by 0 bases and J by 5 bases, with 8 bases left in between. The CDR3 spans 13 residues. The CDR3 sequence: CASSESRVDEQYF. The CDR3, as DNA: TGCGCCAGCAGTGAGTCTAGGGTTGACGAGCAGTACTTC.

The chain has TRBV28 and TRBJ1-1; a weak D match, TRBD1 (5 bases). Per the germline V gene, CDR1 is MDHEN and CDR2 is SYDVKM. Between the trimmed V and J ends, which lost 6 bases and 4 bases, there was a span of 18 bases. The CDR3 has 15 residues. CDR3 coding DNA: TGTGCCAGCAGCCCCGTGACAGTACACTCCACTGAAGCTTTCTTT. Amino acid sequence: CASSPVTVHSTEAFF.

In this sample, this clone turned up a few times. The chain carries TRBV30 and TRBJ1-6; D is ambiguous. The germline CDR1 and CDR2 sequences are GTSNPN and SVGIG (reference sequence). CDR3 length equals 12 residues. V lost 4 bases and J lost 7, with 8 bases in between. As DNA, the CDR3 is TGTGCCTGGATGCTTGGGAATTCACCCCTCCACTTT. It encodes CAWMLGNSPLHF.

This sequence joins TRBV27 and TRBJ1-5, with D possibly being TRBD1 (5 bases). The germline V gene has CDR1 MNHEY and CDR2 SMNVEV (reference sequence). This CDR3 contains 13 residues. The V end lost 6 bases, the J end lost 7 bases, and 13 bases lay between the germline ends. The CDR3 reads CASSFFQGQPQHF. CDR3 in DNA: TGTGCCAGCAGCTTCTTCCAGGGACAGCCCCAGCATTTT.

The rearrangement uses TRBV9 and TRBJ2-7; D gene unclear. V was cut by 3 bases and J by 13 bases, with 17 bases left in between. The CDR3 sequence is 12 residues long. Germline CDR1 reads SGDLS; CDR2 reads YYNGEE. CDR3 protein: CASSEVGRPLYF. CDR3 in DNA: TGTGCCAGCAGCGAGGTGGGCAGACCGCTATACTTC.

This clone was found once. This rearrangement joins TRBV11-2 to TRBJ2-3; 12 bases are a match to TRBD2. The length of the CDR3 is 14 residues. Germline V gene data show CDR1 as SGHAT and CDR2 as FQNNGV. V dropped 1 base and J dropped 7; count of bases not matched to a gene: 0. The CDR3 DNA follows: TGTGCCAGCAGCTTAGGGACTAGCGGGAATACGCAGTATTTT. This gives the protein CASSLGTSGNTQYF.

The rearrangement joins TRBV30 to TRBJ2-1; the match to TRBD1 covers 7 bases. The CDR3 has 14 residues. The germline V gene encodes CDR1 GTSNPN and CDR2 SVGIG (reference sequence). With 4 bases clipped from V and 2 bases from J, the junction kept 5 bases outside the gene matches. CDR3 protein: CAWNRGQPYNEQFF. DNA for the CDR3: TGTGCCTGGAACCGGGGACAGCCCTACAATGAGCAGTTCTTC.

Details on this clone: A far larger clone is one nucleotide away, so this likely arose from a read error. The sample has other DNA sequences that encode this CDR3 too. The chain links TRBV6-6 to TRBJ1-1; D remains unclear. The CDR3 has 13 amino acids. V was clipped by 9 bases and J by 2 bases, with 13 bases between them. The germline gives CDR1 MNHNY, CDR2 SVGAGI (reference sequence). The CDR3: CASNPAGNTEAFF. For the CDR3, the DNA is TGTGCCAGTAACCCTGCAGGAAACACTGAAGCTTTCTTT.

In regard to this clone: This likely stems from a read error, as it lies one base from a far larger clone. The chain couples TRBV28 to TRBJ2-2; possibly TRBD1 for D (5 bases). The CDR3 is 13 amino acids. Germline loops: CDR1 MDHEN, CDR2 SYDVKM. Here the CDR3 DNA reads TGTGCCAGCAGTTTAGCCAGGGCTGGAGAGCCGTTTTTT. Translating gives CASSLARAGEPFF.

V gene TRBV6-6 combines with J gene TRBJ1-3, with D unclear. Trimming removed 2 bases from V and 3 bases from J, with 8 bases in between. This CDR3 comprises 14 residues. Germline CDR1 is MNHNY and CDR2 is SVGAGI (reference sequence). Here the CDR3 reads CASSYNRLGNTIYF. CDR3 DNA: TGTGCCAGCAGTTACAATCGGCTTGGAAACACCATATATTTT.

V usage is TRBV18 and J usage is TRBJ1-2; the match to TRBD1 covers 8 bases. V lost 6 bases and J lost 3; bases outside the gene matches: 3. Germline V gene data show CDR1 as KGHSH and CDR2 as LQKENI. The CDR3 sequence is 13 residues long. The CDR3 coding sequence is TGTGCCAGCTCGACAGGGGAGCACTATGGCTACACCTTC. Translating it yields CASSTGEHYGYTF.

This clone was seen many times. The same CDR3 is also encoded by other DNA sequences in this sample. The rearrangement links TRBV14 to TRBJ1-2, with TRBD1 matching over 7 bases. This CDR3 has 17 amino acids. After removal of 1 base from V and 5 bases from J, the junction contained 13 bases not matched to a gene. Germline V gives CDR1 SGHDN, CDR2 FVKESK. CDR3: CASSQVGQNYPGYGYTF. CDR3 coding DNA: TGTGCCAGCAGCCAAGTGGGACAGAACTACCCCGGGTATGGCTACACCTTC.

Of note for this clone: A far larger clone lies a single base away; this is likely a read error. The same CDR3 arises from other DNA sequences in this sample as well. The chain links TRBV28 to TRBJ1-1; 10 nucleotides agree with TRBD1. With V trimmed by 2 bases and J by 8 bases, 8 bases remained unmatched. The CDR3 loop spans 15 amino acids. From germline, CDR1 is MDHEN and CDR2 SYDVKM. CDR3 DNA: TGTGCCAGCAGTTTACAGGACAGGGGGTTTCCCGAAGCTTTCTTT. This gives the protein CASSLQDRGFPEAFF.

The genes are TRBV2 and TRBJ2-7; TRBD2 matches at 8 bases. The germline CDR1 and CDR2 sequences are SNHLY and FYNNEI. The ends lost 5 bases at V and 0 bases at J; junction bases unmatched: 6. The CDR3 spans 15 residues. The CDR3: CASSITGTSSYEQYF. DNA of the CDR3: TGTGCCAGCAGTATCACCGGGACTAGCTCCTACGAGCAGTACTTC.

The J gene is TRBJ2-2, the V gene TRBV12-5; a weak D match, TRBD1 (6 bases). Trimming took 6 bases from V and 4 from J, leaving 12 bases between them. Per germline, CDR1 LGHNT and CDR2 FRNRAP. CDR3 length: 14 amino acids. CDR3 region: CASGPQGSTGELFF. For the CDR3, the DNA is TGTGCTAGTGGCCCCCAGGGGAGCACCGGGGAGCTGTTTTTT.

The rearrangement joins TRBV2 to TRBJ2-7; maybe TRBD2 (6 bases). This CDR3 is built from 12 residues. Germline CDR1 SNHLY, CDR2 FYNNEI. V lost 7 bases, J lost 3 bases, and 10 bases lay in between. The CDR3 loop is CASIGTFYEQYF. The DNA of the CDR3 is TGTGCCAGCATCGGGACTTTCTACGAGCAGTACTTC.

This clone was seen only once. A single base is all that separates this from a far larger clone, so a read error is likely. The chain couples TRBV6-1 to TRBJ2-7; D is unresolved. Trimming took 0 bases from V and 6 from J, leaving 15 bases between them. CDR3 length equals 15 residues. Germline V gene lookup returns CDR1 MNHNS and CDR2 SASEGT. CDR3 sequence: CASSEAAYYICEQYF. CDR3 DNA sequence: TGTGCCAGCAGTGAAGCAGCCTATTATATCTGCGAGCAGTACTTC.

The V call is TRBV4-2, the J call TRBJ2-6; weak D call: TRBD1 (5 bases). The CDR3 extends over 19 amino acids. Germline CDR1 and CDR2: LGHNA and YNFKEQ. The ends were cut back, 4 bases at V and 0 bases at J, with 19 bases in the middle. The CDR3 nucleotides read TGTGCCAGCAGCCTACGACAGCTAAGTCCCAGCTCTGGGGCCAACGTCCTGACTTTC. Translated, it gives CASSLRQLSPSSGANVLTF.

Note on this clone: With a far larger clone one base away, a read error is the likely cause. This is likely a read error, given that the CDR3 carries no conserved phenylalanine or tryptophan at its end. The limits of the CDR3 on the DNA are not certain, so only TCRdb's listed CDR3 is given. This sample includes further DNA sequences coding for the same CDR3. The V call is TRBV5-1, the J call TRBJ1-2. A total of 14 residues make up the CDR3, ends included. Germline CDR1 reads SGHRS; CDR2 reads YFSETQ. The CDR3 is CASAQRSVRKTYGY.

In its sample, this clone was seen a few times. The CDR3: CSVPYQETQYF. CDR3 DNA sequence: TGCAGTGTCCCCTACCAAGAGACCCAGTACTTC. This chain links TRBV20-1 with TRBJ2-5; D gene ambiguous. The CDR3 extends over 11 amino acids. Germline V gives CDR1 DFQATT, CDR2 SNEGSKA (reference sequence). Trimming stripped 7 bases from V and 0 bases from J, with 6 bases between.

This clone was picked up a small number of times. The CDR3 sequence: CASSLWQGYGYTF. The DNA for the CDR3 is TGTGCCAGCAGCTTGTGGCAGGGATATGGCTACACCTTC. The genes are TRBV5-6 and TRBJ1-2; a possible D gene is TRBD1 (5 bases). This CDR3 has 13 residues. Germline assignment: CDR1 SGHDT and CDR2 YYEEEE. Trimming shortened V by 1 base and J by 5 bases, and 9 bases separated the two germline ends.

This clone was counted only a few times. This chain connects TRBV11-2 to TRBJ2-1, with D tentatively TRBD1 (5 bases). The length of the CDR3 is 19 residues. Germline-derived CDR1 and CDR2 are SGHAT and FQNNGV. V lost 5 bases and J lost 2, with 25 bases in between. The CDR3 DNA reads TGTGCCAGCAGCCCCCGCCTCAAGGGGTTAGTGGTTACCTACAATGAGCAGTTCTTC. It specifies CASSPRLKGLVVTYNEQFF.

The chain combines TRBV27 with TRBJ2-7; 10 nucleotides line up with TRBD2. Germline V gene lookup returns CDR1 MNHEY and CDR2 SMNVEV (reference sequence). Losses at the gene ends were 7 bases for V and 6 bases for J; bases not matched to a gene: 12. The CDR3 loop spans 15 amino acids. DNA for the CDR3: TGTGCCAGCAAGACCGCGAGCGGGAGGGCCGGCGAGCAGTACTTC. Encoded protein: CASKTASGRAGEQYF.

The CDR3 DNA reads as TGTGCCATCAATAGCGGGAGTTCGGACACCGGGGAGCTGTTTTTT. Its translation: CAINSGSSDTGELFF. The chain employs TRBV10-3 and TRBJ2-2; 9 nucleotides align to TRBD2. The CDR3 runs 15 residues. J lost 3 bases, V lost 7 bases, and 6 bases had no gene match. Looked up from germline, CDR1 is ENHRY and CDR2 is SYGVKD.